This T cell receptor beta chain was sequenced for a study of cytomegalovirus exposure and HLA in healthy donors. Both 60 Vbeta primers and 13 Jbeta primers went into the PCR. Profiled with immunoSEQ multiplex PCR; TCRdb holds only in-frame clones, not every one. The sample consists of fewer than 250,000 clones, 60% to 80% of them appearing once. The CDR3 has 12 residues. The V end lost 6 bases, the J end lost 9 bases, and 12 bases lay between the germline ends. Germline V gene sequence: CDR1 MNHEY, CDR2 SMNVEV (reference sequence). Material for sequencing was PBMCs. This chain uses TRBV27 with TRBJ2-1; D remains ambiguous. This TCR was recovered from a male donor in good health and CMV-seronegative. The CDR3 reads CASSRPRGEQFF. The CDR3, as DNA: TGTGCCAGCAGCCGGCCCCGAGGTGAGCAGTTCTTC.